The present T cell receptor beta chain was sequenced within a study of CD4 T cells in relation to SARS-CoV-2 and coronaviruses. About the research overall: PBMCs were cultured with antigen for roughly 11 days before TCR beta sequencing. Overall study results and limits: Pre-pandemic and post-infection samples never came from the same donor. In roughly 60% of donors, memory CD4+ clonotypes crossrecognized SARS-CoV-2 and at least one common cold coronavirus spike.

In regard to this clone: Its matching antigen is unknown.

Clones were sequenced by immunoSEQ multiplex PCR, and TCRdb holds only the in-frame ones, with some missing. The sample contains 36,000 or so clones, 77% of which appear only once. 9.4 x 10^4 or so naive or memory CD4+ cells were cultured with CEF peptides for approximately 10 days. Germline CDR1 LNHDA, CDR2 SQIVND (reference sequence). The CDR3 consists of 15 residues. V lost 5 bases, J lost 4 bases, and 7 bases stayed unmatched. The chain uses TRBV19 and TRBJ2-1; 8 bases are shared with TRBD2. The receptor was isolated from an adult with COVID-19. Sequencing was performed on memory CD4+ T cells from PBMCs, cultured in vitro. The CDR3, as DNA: TGTGCCAGTAGTCCCAGCGGGAGAGTTTACAATGAGCAGTTCTTC. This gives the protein CASSPSGRVYNEQFF.